The rows below give T cell receptor beta chains drawn from one sample of a study of blood T cell repertoires in COVID-19. Data came from immunoSEQ multiplex PCR; TCRdb stores just in-frame clones and leaves some out. Of around 200,000 clones in the sample, around 82% are singletons; the top ten hold roughly 2.9%. Material: peripheral blood. Every receptor here comes from a man in his forties or fifties with active or convalescent COVID-19. Each CDR3 is given with its conserved first and last residue. A D gene is named only where the DNA matches it firmly. Part of the rows lack a size; the others show once, few, many or a class for expanded clones.

DNA: TGTGCCACCAGTGACACCGGCGGCAACACCGGGGAGCTGTTTTTT; CDR3: CATSDTGGNTGELFF; V: TRBV24-1; J: TRBJ2-2; size: .; length: 15; D: .
DNA: TGTGCCAGCCCCTCAATACGGGGTCATAGCAATCAGCCCCAGCATTTT; CDR3: CASPSIRGHSNQPQHF; V: TRBV5-8; J: TRBJ1-5; size: .; length: 16; D: .
DNA: TGTGCCAGCAGCCCCATCCCCCGGGACTATCAAAAGGGTAGCACAGATACGCAGTATTTT; CDR3: CASSPIPRDYQKGSTDTQYF; V: TRBV5-4; J: TRBJ2-3; size: once; length: 20; D: TRBD2
DNA: TGTGCCAGCAGCCTAACAGGGCGGGGGACTGAAGCTTTCTTT; CDR3: CASSLTGRGTEAFF; V: TRBV9; J: TRBJ1-1; size: .; length: 14; D: .
DNA: TGTGCCAGCAGCGTATCGGAGGGCCCGGTTAACTATGGCTACACCTTC; CDR3: CASSVSEGPVNYGYTF; V: TRBV9; J: TRBJ1-2; size: .; length: 16; D: .
DNA: TGTGCCAGCAGCTTTATTTCGGGGAACTATGGCTACACCTTC; CDR3: CASSFISGNYGYTF; V: TRBV5-6; J: TRBJ1-2; size: .; length: 14; D: .
DNA: TGTGCCAGCAGCCAAGCGCTTGGACAGGGGTATTCACCCCTCCACTTT; CDR3: CASSQALGQGYSPLHF; V: TRBV14; J: TRBJ1-6; size: .; length: 16; D: TRBD1
DNA: TGTGCCAGCAGCGCGGGACTAGCGGGGTCGGATGAGCAGTTCTTC; CDR3: CASSAGLAGSDEQFF; V: TRBV5-5; J: TRBJ2-1; size: .; length: 15; D: TRBD2
DNA: TGTGCCAGCAGTGAAGGGCGGGCCTACGAGCAGTACTTC; CDR3: CASSEGRAYEQYF; V: TRBV2; J: TRBJ2-7; size: .; length: 13; D: .
DNA: TGTGCCAGCAATCCGGGACTAGTTGCAGATACGCAGTATTTT; CDR3: CASNPGLVADTQYF; V: TRBV6-5; J: TRBJ2-3; size: .; length: 14; D: TRBD2